The text below deals with one T cell receptor beta chain. Antigen specificity is unknown. This entry is derived from a study of CD8 T cells in ankylosing spondylitis. Quantitative 5'-RACE was performed with molecular barcodes, and it yielded the TCR beta libraries. TCRdb passed the 5' RACE reads through MiXCR, listing each CDR3 protein once. The sample carries a few hundred thousand distinct CDR3 sequences, 15% to 20% recorded once. Study results and limitations: Within peripheral blood, clones linked to disease were CD8+ and relatively rare. Existing reports had already noted some motif variants in reactive arthritis synovial fluid and blood. A motif of fewer than ten highly homologous TCR beta variants was seen as apparently characteristic of ankylosing spondylitis blood.

Germline CDR1 and CDR2: MNHEY and SVGEGT. V lost 6 bases to trimming and J lost 0 bases, with 2 bases between them. This CDR3 has 11 residues. The sequence was collected from a male donor with ankylosing spondylitis or in good health (not recorded which). This chain connects TRBV6-2 or TRBV6-3 to TRBJ1-1; D is unclear. Sequenced material: blood, either unsorted or a sorted T cell fraction (not recorded which). The CDR3 DNA reads as TGTGCCAGCAGCGTGAACACTGAAGCTTTCTTT. Encoded protein: CASSVNTEAFF.